At least ten counts were recorded for the clone carrying this T cell receptor (beta chain). The source of the sample is a study of T-cell reconstitution after alpha-beta-depleted transplantation in children. The TCRbeta library incorporated unique molecular identifiers. TCRdb ran MiXCR on the PCR reads and lists one entry per CDR3 protein. The sample carries about 340,000 distinct CDR3 sequences, approximately 12% recorded once. This CDR3 has 14 residues. CDR1 and CDR2 from the germline V gene are MDHEN and SYDVKM. Trimming removed 6 bases from V and 6 bases from J, with 15 bases in between. The TCR originated in a human donor who donated a stem cell graft to a child with Fanconi anemia. The starting material was PBMCs, obtained from the stem cell graft. The J gene is TRBJ1-5, the V gene TRBV28, with D perhaps matching TRBD1 (6 bases). For the CDR3, the DNA is TGTGCCAGCAGACTGGGGGGGGCAACTCAGCCCCAGCATTTT. It encodes CASRLGGATQPQHF. Full variable domain (rest looked up from reference TRBV28 and TRBJ1-5): DVKVTQSSRYLVKRTGEKVFLECVQDMDHENMFWYRQDPGLGLRLIYFSYDVKMKEKGDIPEGYSVSREKKERFSLILESASTNQTSMYLCASRLGGATQPQHFGDGTRLSIL.